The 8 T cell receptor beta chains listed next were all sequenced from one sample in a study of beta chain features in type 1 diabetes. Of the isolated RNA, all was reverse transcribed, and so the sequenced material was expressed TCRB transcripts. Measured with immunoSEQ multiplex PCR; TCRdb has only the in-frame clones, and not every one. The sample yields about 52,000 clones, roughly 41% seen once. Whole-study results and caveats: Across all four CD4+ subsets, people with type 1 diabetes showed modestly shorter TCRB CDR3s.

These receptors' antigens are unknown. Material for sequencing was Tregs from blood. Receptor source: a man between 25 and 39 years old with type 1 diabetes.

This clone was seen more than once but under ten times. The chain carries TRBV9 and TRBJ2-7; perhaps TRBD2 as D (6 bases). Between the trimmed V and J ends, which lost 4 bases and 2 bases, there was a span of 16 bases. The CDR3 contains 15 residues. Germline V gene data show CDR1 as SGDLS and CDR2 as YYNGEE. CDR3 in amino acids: CASSFRDSGTYEQYF. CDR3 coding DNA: TGTGCCAGCAGCTTTCGAGATAGCGGTACCTACGAGCAGTACTTC.

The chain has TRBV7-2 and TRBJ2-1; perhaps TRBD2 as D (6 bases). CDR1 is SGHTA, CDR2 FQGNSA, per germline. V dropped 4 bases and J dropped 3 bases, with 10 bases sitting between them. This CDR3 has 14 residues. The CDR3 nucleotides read TGTGCCAGCAGCTCCCCCGGGAGCTACAATGAGCAGTTCTTC. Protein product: CASSSPGSYNEQFF.

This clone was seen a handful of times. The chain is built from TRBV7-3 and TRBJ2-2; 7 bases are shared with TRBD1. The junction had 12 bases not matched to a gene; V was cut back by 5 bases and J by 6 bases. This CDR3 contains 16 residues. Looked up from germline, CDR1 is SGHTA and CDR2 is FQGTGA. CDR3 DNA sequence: TGTGCCAGCAGCCTTCGTAGGGACAGATTACCCGGGGAGCTGTTTTTT. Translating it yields CASSLRRDRLPGELFF. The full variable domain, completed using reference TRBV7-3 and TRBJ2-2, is GAGVSQTPSNKVTEKGKYVELRCDPISGHTALYWYRQSLGQGPEFLIYFQGTGAADDSGLPNDRFFAVRPEGSVSTLKIQRTERGDSAVYLCASSLRRDRLPGELFFGEGSRLTVL.

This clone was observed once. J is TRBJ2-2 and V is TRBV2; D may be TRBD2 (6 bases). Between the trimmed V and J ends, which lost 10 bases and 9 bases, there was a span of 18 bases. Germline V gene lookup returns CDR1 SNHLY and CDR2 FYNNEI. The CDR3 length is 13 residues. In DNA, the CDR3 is TGTGCCATATCCGGGACTGCTTTTCGGGAGCTGTTTTTT. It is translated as CAISGTAFRELFF.

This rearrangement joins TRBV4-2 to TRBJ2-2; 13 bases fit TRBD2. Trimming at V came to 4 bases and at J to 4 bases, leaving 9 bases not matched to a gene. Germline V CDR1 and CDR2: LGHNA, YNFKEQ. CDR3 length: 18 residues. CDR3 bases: TGTGCCAGCAGCCGATCCCGACTAGCGGGAGGCCCCACCGGGGAGCTGTTTTTT. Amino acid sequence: CASSRSRLAGGPTGELFF.

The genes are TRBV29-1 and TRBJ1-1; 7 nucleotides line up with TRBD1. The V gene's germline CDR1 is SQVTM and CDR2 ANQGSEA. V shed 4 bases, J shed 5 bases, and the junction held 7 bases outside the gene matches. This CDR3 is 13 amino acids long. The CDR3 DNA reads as TGCAGCGTTGCGCCGGGACAGTGGACTGAAGCTTTCTTT. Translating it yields CSVAPGQWTEAFF.

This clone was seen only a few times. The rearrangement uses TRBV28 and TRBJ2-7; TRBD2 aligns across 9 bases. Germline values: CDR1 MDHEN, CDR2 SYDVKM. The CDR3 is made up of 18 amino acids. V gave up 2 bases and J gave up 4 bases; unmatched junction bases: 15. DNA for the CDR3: TGTGCCAGCAGTTTAACCCTCGGGGGCGGGAGGGCCGTATACGAGCAGTACTTC. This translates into CASSLTLGGGRAVYEQYF.

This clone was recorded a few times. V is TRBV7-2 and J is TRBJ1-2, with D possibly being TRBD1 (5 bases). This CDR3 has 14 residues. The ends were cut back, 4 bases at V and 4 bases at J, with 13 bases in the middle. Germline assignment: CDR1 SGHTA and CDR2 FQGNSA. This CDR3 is CASSSGGVFYGYTF. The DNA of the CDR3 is TGTGCCAGCAGCTCTGGAGGGGTTTTCTATGGCTACACCTTC.